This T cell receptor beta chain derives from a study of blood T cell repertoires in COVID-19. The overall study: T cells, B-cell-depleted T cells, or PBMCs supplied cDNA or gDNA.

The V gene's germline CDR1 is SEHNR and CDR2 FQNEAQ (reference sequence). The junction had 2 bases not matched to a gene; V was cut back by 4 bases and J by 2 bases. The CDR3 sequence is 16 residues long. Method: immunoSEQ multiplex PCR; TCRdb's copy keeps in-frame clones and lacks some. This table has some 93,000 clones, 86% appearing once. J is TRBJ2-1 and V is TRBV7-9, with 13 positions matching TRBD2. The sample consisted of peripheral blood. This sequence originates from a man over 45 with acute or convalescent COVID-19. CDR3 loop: CASSSGLAGAYNEQFF. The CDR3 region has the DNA TGTGCCAGCAGCTCCGGACTAGCGGGGGCCTACAATGAGCAGTTCTTC.